This paragraph covers one T cell receptor (beta chain) sequence. Its antigen has not been determined. There are no base qualities to consult, and no much larger clone falls within one base. The entry originates in a study of T-cell reconstitution after alpha-beta-depleted transplantation in children (dated by TCRdb to 2016 to 2018). A note on the overall study: Using TCR repertoire profiling, the study followed T-cell immune reconstitution in a quantitative way in children after TCRalphabeta/CD19-depleted allogeneic hematopoietic cell transplantation. Broader findings and caveats from the paper: In some patients, the high TCRbeta diversity seen at day 60 was put down to recipient T cells and intrathymic progenitors that had survived conditioning. The apparently early alphabetaT-cell count recovery about two months after transplant was reportedly dependent on only several hundred rapidly expanded clones derived from non-depleted graft cells. Over subsequent months, a decline in hyperexpanded clone frequencies was noted, and after one year, T-cell counts and TCRbeta diversity were mostly ascribed to newly produced T cells.

The library relied on PCR. The instrument was an Illumina HiSeq 2500. TCR libraries were prepared with molecular barcoding, using unique molecular identifiers to normalize TCRbeta repertoire quantification. TCRdb cleaned the public reads at Q25 with fastp, built clones with MiXCR and kept in-frame beta chains. Every CDR3 protein is listed once, alongside the most common genes and DNA of its rows. The sample data list around 700,000 distinct CDR3 sequences, and approximately 14% of these were observed just once. Of the sample, 0.79% falls within the top ten clones. Sample treatment or condition, as interpreted from the label and publication: allogeneic hematopoietic cell transplantation with graft depleted of TCRalphabeta T cells and CD19 B cells. The transplant recipients were children given TCRalphabeta/CD19-depleted allogeneic hematopoietic cell grafts. CDR1 DFQATT and CDR2 SNEGSKA were looked up in the germline V gene (reference sequence). The CDR3 runs 15 residues from the cysteine to the phenylalanine. The retained sequence is limited to the CDR3, 45 bases, with the frame set at the first base. The germline V end is reduced by 1 base and the J end by 5 bases; junction bases left unmatched: 7.

The material was PBMCs, obtained before TCRalphabeta/CD19-depleted stem cell transplant. The TCR comes from a girl aged 2 to 9 with congenital amegakaryocytic thrombocytopenia, due to receive a stem cell transplant. Here the chain combines TRBV20-1 and TRBJ2-5, with TRBD2 matching 10 junction bases. DNA sequence: TGCAGTGCTAGAGTGAGCGGGAGGGCCAGTGAGACCCAGTACTTC. Translation gives CSARVSGRASETQYF.